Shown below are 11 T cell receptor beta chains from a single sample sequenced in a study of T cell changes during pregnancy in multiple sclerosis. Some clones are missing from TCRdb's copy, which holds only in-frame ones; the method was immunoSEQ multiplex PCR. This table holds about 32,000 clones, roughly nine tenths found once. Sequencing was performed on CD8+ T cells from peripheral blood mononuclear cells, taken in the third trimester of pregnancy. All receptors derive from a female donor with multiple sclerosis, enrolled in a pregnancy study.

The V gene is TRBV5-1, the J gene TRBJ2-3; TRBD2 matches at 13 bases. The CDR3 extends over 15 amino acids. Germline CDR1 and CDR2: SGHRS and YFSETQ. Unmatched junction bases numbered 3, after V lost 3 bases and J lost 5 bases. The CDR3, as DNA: TGCGCCAGCAGCTCCGGGACTAGCGGGGTAGATACGCAGTATTTT. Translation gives CASSSGTSGVDTQYF.

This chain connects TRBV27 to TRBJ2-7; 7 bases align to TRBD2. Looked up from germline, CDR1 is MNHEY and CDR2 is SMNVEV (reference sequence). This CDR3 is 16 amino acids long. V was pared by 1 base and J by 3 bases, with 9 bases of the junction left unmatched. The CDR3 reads CASSLWGGGAIYEQYF. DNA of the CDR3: TGTGCCAGCAGTTTATGGGGGGGAGGGGCGATCTACGAGCAGTACTTC.

CDR3 nucleotides: TGTGCCAGCAGTTTAACTCGCACAGATACGCAGTATTTT. Translating gives CASSLTRTDTQYF. The chain is built from TRBV28 and TRBJ2-3; D is unresolved. Germline values: CDR1 MDHEN, CDR2 SYDVKM. There are 13 residues in the CDR3. V dropped 2 bases and J dropped 1 base, with 4 bases sitting between them. Variable domain in full (rest from reference TRBV28 and TRBJ2-3): DVKVTQSSRYLVKRTGEKVFLECVQDMDHENMFWYRQDPGLGLRLIYFSYDVKMKEKGDIPEGYSVSREKKERFSLILESASTNQTSMYLCASSLTRTDTQYFGPGTRLTVL.

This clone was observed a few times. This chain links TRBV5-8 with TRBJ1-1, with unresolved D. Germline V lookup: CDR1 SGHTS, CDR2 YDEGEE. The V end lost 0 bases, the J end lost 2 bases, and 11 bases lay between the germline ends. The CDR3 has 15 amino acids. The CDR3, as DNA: TGTGCCAGCAGCTTGGGCGTGATCGAAAACACTGAAGCTTTCTTT. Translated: CASSLGVIENTEAFF.

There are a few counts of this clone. The CDR3 DNA follows: TGTGCCACCAGCAGAGGGGGCCTATCTGGGGCCAACGTCCTGACTTTC. This sequence encodes CATSRGGLSGANVLTF. The chain couples TRBV15 to TRBJ2-6; D is perhaps TRBD1 (5 bases). Germline CDR1 and CDR2: LNHNV and YYDKDF (reference sequence). The CDR3 is made up of 16 amino acids. The V gene lost 1 base and the J gene lost 1 base, with 8 bases spanning the gap.

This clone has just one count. CDR3 residues: CASSLAENTEAFF. The DNA of the CDR3 is TGTGCCAGCAGTTTGGCAGAAAACACTGAAGCTTTCTTT. The rearrangement joins TRBV27 to TRBJ1-1, with D uncertain. Germline V gene lookup returns CDR1 MNHEY and CDR2 SMNVEV (reference sequence). Trimming removed 3 bases at V and 2 bases at J, with 7 bases between. CDR3 length: 13 residues.

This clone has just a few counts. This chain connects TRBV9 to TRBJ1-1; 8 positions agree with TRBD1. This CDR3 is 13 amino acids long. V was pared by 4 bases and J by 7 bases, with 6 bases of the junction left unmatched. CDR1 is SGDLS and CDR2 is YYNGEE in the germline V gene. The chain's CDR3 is CASSFRGLDEAFF. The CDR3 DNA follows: TGTGCCAGCAGCTTCAGGGGGCTTGATGAAGCTTTCTTT.

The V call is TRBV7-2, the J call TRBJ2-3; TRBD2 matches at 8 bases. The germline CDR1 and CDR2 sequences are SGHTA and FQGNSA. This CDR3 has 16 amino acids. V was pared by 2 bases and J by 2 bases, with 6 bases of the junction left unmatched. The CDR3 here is CASSLSGGGLTDTQYF. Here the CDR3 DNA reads TGTGCCAGCAGCTTAAGCGGCGGGGGGCTCACAGATACGCAGTATTTT. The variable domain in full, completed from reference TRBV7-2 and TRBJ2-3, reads GAGVSQSPSNKVTEKGKDVELRCDPISGHTALYWYRQSLGQGLEFLIYFQGNSAPDKSGLPSDRFSAERTGGSVSTLTIQRTQQEDSAVYLCASSLSGGGLTDTQYFGPGTRLTVL.

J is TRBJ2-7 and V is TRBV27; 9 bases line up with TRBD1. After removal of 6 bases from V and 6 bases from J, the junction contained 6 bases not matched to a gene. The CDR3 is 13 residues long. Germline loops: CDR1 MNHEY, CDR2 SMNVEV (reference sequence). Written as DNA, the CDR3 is TGTGCCAGCAGGACAGGGGGAATCTCCGAGCAGTACTTC. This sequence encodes CASRTGGISEQYF.

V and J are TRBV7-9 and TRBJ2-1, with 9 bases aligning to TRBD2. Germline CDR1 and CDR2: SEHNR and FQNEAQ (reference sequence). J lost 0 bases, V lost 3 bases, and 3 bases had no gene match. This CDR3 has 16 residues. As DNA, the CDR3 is TGTGCCAGCAGCTTTAGCGGGGGTCACTCCTACAATGAGCAGTTCTTC. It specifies CASSFSGGHSYNEQFF.

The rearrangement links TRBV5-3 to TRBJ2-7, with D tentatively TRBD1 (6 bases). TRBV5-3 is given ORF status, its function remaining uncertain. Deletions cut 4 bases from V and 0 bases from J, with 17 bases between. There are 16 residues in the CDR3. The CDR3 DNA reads TGTGCCAGAAGCACCCGAGGGGACAACACCTCCTACGAGCAGTACTTC. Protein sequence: CARSTRGDNTSYEQYF.